A selection of T cell receptor beta chains follows, all from one sample in a study of identical twins. TCRdb re-called the 5' RACE reads with MiXCR, one entry per CDR3 protein. The sample has 1.5 million to 2 million distinct CDR3 sequences; around 33% are singletons. The sample comprised cord blood. These receptors came from a newborn girl in good health. The CDR3 runs from the conserved cysteine through the conserved F or W. The D gene is left open where the match is weak. The size field is filled for only some rows; it gives once, few, many or a size class.

V gene	clone size	J gene	D gene	CDR3 DNA	CDR3 protein
TRBV29-1	many	TRBJ1-5	.	TGCAGCGTTGGACAGGTTGATCAGCCCCAGCATTTT	CSVGQVDQPQHF
TRBV25-1	.	TRBJ2-5	.	TGTGCCAGCAGTGTTCACAGGGCCAGGGAGACCCAGTACTTC	CASSVHRARETQYF
TRBV12-3/TRBV12-4	once	TRBJ2-7	.	TGTGCCAGCAGTTCCCCAGGGCGGGTAGACGAGCAGTACTTC	CASSSPGRVDEQYF
TRBV12-3/TRBV12-4	few	TRBJ2-6	.	TGTGCCAGCACTGGGAGATTCGGGGCCAACGTCCTGACTTTC	CASTGRFGANVLTF
TRBV6-5	.	TRBJ2-2	.	TGTGCCAGCAGGCAGGCAGCCGGGGAGCTGTTTTTT	CASRQAAGELFF
TRBV19	.	TRBJ2-1	TRBD2	TGTGCCAGTAGTACCCTAGCGGGAGCTTTCAGTGAGCAGTTCTTC	CASSTLAGAFSEQFF
TRBV12-3/TRBV12-4	few	TRBJ2-7	.	TGTGCCAGCAGTTTAACGCCCTACAATGAGCAGTACTTC	CASSLTPYNEQYF
TRBV6-5	.	TRBJ2-7	TRBD2	TGTGCCAGCAGTCAAGCGGGAGTAGCCTACAATGAGCAGTACTTC	CASSQAGVAYNEQYF
TRBV4-1	few	TRBJ1-2	.	TGCGCCAGCAGGGGTCACTCTAACTATGGCTACACCTTC	CASRGHSNYGYTF
TRBV20-1	few	TRBJ1-6	TRBD1	TGCAGTGCTAGGCCCTTACCGGGACAGGGGCGAAGCTCCTATAATTCACCCCTCCACTTT	CSARPLPGQGRSSYNSPLHF
TRBV5-1	.	TRBJ2-2	TRBD2	TGCGCCAGCAGCTTGGACGGCGGGAGTGGTACCGGGGAGCTGTTTTTT	CASSLDGGSGTGELFF
TRBV3-1	many	TRBJ2-7	.	TGTGCCAGCAGCCTGTCAGGGGAGTACGAGCAGTACTTC	CASSLSGEYEQYF
TRBV12-3/TRBV12-4	.	TRBJ2-4	TRBD1	TGTGCCAGCAGAACCCAGGGGGACATTCAGTACTTC	CASRTQGDIQYF
TRBV2	.	TRBJ2-1	TRBD2	TGTGCCAGCAGGGGGGGACTATCCAATGAGCAGTTCTTC	CASRGGLSNEQFF
TRBV3-1	few	TRBJ2-5	TRBD2	TGTGCCAGCAGCCAAGATTGGCTAGCGGGAGGCCAAGAGACCCAGTACTTC	CASSQDWLAGGQETQYF
TRBV30	.	TRBJ1-1	.	TGTGCCTGGACCGGGGAAGGCAGGGAGAACACTGAAGCTTTCTTT	CAWTGEGRENTEAFF
TRBV12-3/TRBV12-4	few	TRBJ2-2	.	TGTGCCAGCAGTCTACATCCCGGGGAGCTGTTTTTT	CASSLHPGELFF
TRBV10-3	.	TRBJ1-2	TRBD1	TGTGCCATCAGACGGACAGGGGTGGATGGCTACACCTTC	CAIRRTGVDGYTF
TRBV4-1	.	TRBJ2-1	.	TGCGCCAGCAGCCAAGATGTGAGCTCCTACGAGCAGTTCTTC	CASSQDVSSYEQFF
TRBV30	.	TRBJ2-7	.	TGTGCCTGGAATTCGGGCCACTCCTACAATGAGCAGTACTTC	CAWNSGHSYNEQYF
TRBV28	.	TRBJ1-1	TRBD1	TGTGCCAGCAACGGACAGGGGGACACTGAAGCTTTCTTT	CASNGQGDTEAFF
TRBV29-1	.	TRBJ1-2	TRBD1	TGCAGCGTTCCTACAGGGGGCTGGGGCTACACCTTC	CSVPTGGWGYTF
TRBV12-3/TRBV12-4	many	TRBJ2-7	.	TGTGCCAGCAGCTACCGGCTAGTAAGCTACGAGCAGTACTTC	CASSYRLVSYEQYF
TRBV5-4	.	TRBJ2-7	.	TGTGCCAGCAGCTTGGGTCCCATTAACTACGAGCAGTACTTC	CASSLGPINYEQYF
TRBV20-1	.	TRBJ1-1	TRBD1	TGCAGTGCGCCCGGGACAGGGCTCACTGAAGCTTTCTTT	CSAPGTGLTEAFF
TRBV27	.	TRBJ2-7	.	TGTGCCAGCAGCTCCTCGGACGGCCTACTCTCCTACGAGCAGTACTTC	CASSSSDGLLSYEQYF
TRBV5-1	.	TRBJ2-3	TRBD2	TGCGCCAGCAGCTTAAGACCGGGACTAGGTGAAGATACGCAGTATTTT	CASSLRPGLGEDTQYF
TRBV2	few	TRBJ2-5	.	TGTGCCAGCGTTTTTGAGACCCAGTACTTC	CASVFETQYF
TRBV29-1	.	TRBJ2-1	.	TGCAGCGTGGTTTCTCACAATGAGCAGTTCTTC	CSVVSHNEQFF
TRBV6-2/TRBV6-3	few	TRBJ2-7	TRBD2	TGTGCCAGCAGAAGGGGAATACTAGCGCCCGAGGGTTACGAGCAGTACTTC	CASRRGILAPEGYEQYF
TRBV4-2	.	TRBJ2-1	.	TGTGCCAGCAGCTCACTAGATGGTTACGGCGACAATGAGCAGTTCTTC	CASSSLDGYGDNEQFF
TRBV9	few	TRBJ1-1	TRBD1	TGTGCCAGCAGCGCTGACAGGGCCGCTGAAGCTTTCTTT	CASSADRAAEAFF
TRBV10-3	few	TRBJ2-7	.	TGTGCCATCAGTGGTTCGGGGAATATTCCCTCCTACGAGCAGTACTTC	CAISGSGNIPSYEQYF
TRBV10-3	.	TRBJ2-7	TRBD2	TGTGCCATCAGTGACCCGGGGGGTACCTACGAGCAGTACTTC	CAISDPGGTYEQYF
TRBV12-5	many	TRBJ2-3	.	TGTGCTAGTGGTTATAGAGATACGCAGTATTTT	CASGYRDTQYF
TRBV2	.	TRBJ2-7	.	TGTGCCAGCACCAGGGTCGGGGCCTTCTACGAGCAGTACTTC	CASTRVGAFYEQYF
TRBV20-1	.	TRBJ2-1	.	TGCAGTGCTAGGGCCCTTCCGGGAGCCGCCTTCGATGAGCAGTTCTTC	CSARALPGAAFDEQFF
TRBV18	few	TRBJ2-1	.	TGTGCCAGCTCACCACCGGTGGTATACAATGAGCAGGTCTTC	CASSPPVVYNEQVF
TRBV12-3/TRBV12-4	few	TRBJ1-2	TRBD1	TGTGCCAGCAGATACCCAGGGGGTGGCTACACCTTC	CASRYPGGGYTF
TRBV10-1	few	TRBJ2-5	TRBD2	TGCGCCAGCAGTGAACCGTCCCCTAGCGGGGAAGAGACCCAGTACTTC	CASSEPSPSGEETQYF
TRBV20-1	few	TRBJ2-3	.	TGCAGTGCTAGTCTGACGTCGCAGGCAGATACGCAGTATTTT	CSASLTSQADTQYF
TRBV7-2	few	TRBJ2-7	.	TGTGCCAGCAGCTTACACCGTCCCTACGAGCAGTACTTC	CASSLHRPYEQYF
TRBV6-1	.	TRBJ1-1	.	TGTGCCAGTCAAGCCGCCGGGGGGGCTTTCTTT	CASQAAGGAFF
TRBV12-3/TRBV12-4	.	TRBJ2-7	.	TGTGCCAGCATCTTGAGTCCCCCCTCCTACGAGCAGTACTTC	CASILSPPSYEQYF
TRBV4-2	.	TRBJ1-2	TRBD1	TGTGCCAGCAGCCAGTTAACAGGGGGCGGCTATGGCTACACCTTC	CASSQLTGGGYGYTF
TRBV4-2	.	TRBJ2-7	.	TGTGCCAGCAGCCAAGCGACCGGTGACGAGCAGTACTTC	CASSQATGDEQYF
TRBV29-1	few	TRBJ1-4	.	TGCAGCGTTTCAACTGGGACCACTAATGAAAAACTGTTTTTT	CSVSTGTTNEKLFF
TRBV20-1	once	TRBJ2-7	TRBD1	TGCAGTGCTAGAGGGGGACAGGGGGTGCGATACGAGCAGTACTTC	CSARGGQGVRYEQYF
TRBV20-1	.	TRBJ2-7	.	TGCAGTGCTATATGGGTGGGCTCCTACGAGCAGTACTTC	CSAIWVGSYEQYF
TRBV28	.	TRBJ2-7	.	TGTGCCAGCAGTCGGATTTTTTGGCGCCCCTACGAGCAGTACTTC	CASSRIFWRPYEQYF
TRBV4-2	once	TRBJ2-5	.	TGTGCCAGCAGCTCACTAGATGGTTACAGCGACAATGAGCAGTACTTC	CASSSLDGYSDNEQYF
TRBV5-1	.	TRBJ2-3	TRBD2	TGCGCCAGCAGCTCCGGCAGGCTAGCGGGATTTGTGACAGATACGCAGTATTTT	CASSSGRLAGFVTDTQYF
TRBV28	few	TRBJ1-6	.	TGTGCCAGCAGTTTATTGACTGGGACGGCAAATTCACCCCTCCACTTT	CASSLLTGTANSPLHF
TRBV27	.	TRBJ2-3	TRBD2	TGTGCCAGCAGTAAACTAGCGGGAGTACCAGATACGCAGTATTTT	CASSKLAGVPDTQYF
TRBV24-1	.	TRBJ2-3	TRBD1	TGTGCCACCAGTGATCGTGACAGGGGGAATACGCAGTATTTT	CATSDRDRGNTQYF
TRBV5-1	once	TRBJ2-7	.	TGCGCCAGCGCCGGTGGAGGGCTCAACGAGCAGTACTTC	CASAGGGLNEQYF
TRBV29-1	many	TRBJ1-2	TRBD1	TGCAGCGTCTCTTGGGACAGGGGCTATGGCTACACCTTC	CSVSWDRGYGYTF